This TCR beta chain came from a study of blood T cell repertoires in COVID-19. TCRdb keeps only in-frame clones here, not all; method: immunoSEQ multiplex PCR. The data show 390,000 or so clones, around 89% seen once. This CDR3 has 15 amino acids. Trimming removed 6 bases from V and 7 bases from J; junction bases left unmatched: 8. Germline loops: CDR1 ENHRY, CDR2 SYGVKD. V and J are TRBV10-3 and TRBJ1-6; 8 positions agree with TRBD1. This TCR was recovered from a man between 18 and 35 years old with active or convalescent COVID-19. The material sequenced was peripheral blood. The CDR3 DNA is TGTGCCATCAGGGGGGAGACAGGGGCGAATTCACCCCTCCACTTT. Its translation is CAIRGETGANSPLHF.